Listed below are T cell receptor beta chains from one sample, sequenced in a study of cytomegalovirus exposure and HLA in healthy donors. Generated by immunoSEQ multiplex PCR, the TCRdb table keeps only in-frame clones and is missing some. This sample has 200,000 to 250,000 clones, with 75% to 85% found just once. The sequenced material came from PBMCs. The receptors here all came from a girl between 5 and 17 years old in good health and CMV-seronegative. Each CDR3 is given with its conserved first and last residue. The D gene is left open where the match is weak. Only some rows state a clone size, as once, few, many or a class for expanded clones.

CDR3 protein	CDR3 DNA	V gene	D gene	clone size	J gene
CAWRTDRAPYEQYF	TGTGCCTGGAGGACCGACAGGGCTCCCTACGAGCAGTACTTC	TRBV30	TRBD1	.	TRBJ2-7
CASSLATGGGQETQYF	TGCGCCAGCAGCTTGGCCACGGGGGGGGGACAAGAGACCCAGTACTTC	TRBV5-1	TRBD2	.	TRBJ2-5
CASRKTGSSYNSPLHF	TGTGCCAGTCGGAAAACGGGGAGCTCCTATAATTCACCCCTCCACTTT	TRBV19	.	.	TRBJ1-6
CASSLRTGLLGYTF	TGTGCCAGCAGTTTGAGGACAGGTCTTCTTGGCTACACCTTC	TRBV28	TRBD1	once	TRBJ1-2
CSVVGLYHEQYF	TGCAGCGTAGTCGGACTATACCACGAGCAGTACTTC	TRBV29-1	.	.	TRBJ2-7
CASSPWTSGGDTQYF	TGTGCCAGCAGCCCCTGGACTAGCGGGGGAGATACGCAGTATTTT	TRBV5-4	TRBD2	.	TRBJ2-3
CASSLRTGQSPNSPLHF	TGTGCCAGCAGTCTTCGGACAGGGCAGAGTCCAAATTCACCCCTCCACTTT	TRBV28	TRBD1	.	TRBJ1-6
CASTLRRTGVYEQYF	TGTGCCAGCACCCTTCGGAGGACAGGGGTTTACGAGCAGTACTTC	TRBV9	TRBD1	.	TRBJ2-7
CAISDSKGGYGYTF	TGTGCCATCAGTGATAGTAAGGGAGGCTATGGCTACACCTTC	TRBV10-3	.	.	TRBJ1-2
CASSPSEGEAFF	TGCGCCAGCAGCCCCTCGGAGGGTGAAGCTTTCTTT	TRBV5-1	.	.	TRBJ1-1